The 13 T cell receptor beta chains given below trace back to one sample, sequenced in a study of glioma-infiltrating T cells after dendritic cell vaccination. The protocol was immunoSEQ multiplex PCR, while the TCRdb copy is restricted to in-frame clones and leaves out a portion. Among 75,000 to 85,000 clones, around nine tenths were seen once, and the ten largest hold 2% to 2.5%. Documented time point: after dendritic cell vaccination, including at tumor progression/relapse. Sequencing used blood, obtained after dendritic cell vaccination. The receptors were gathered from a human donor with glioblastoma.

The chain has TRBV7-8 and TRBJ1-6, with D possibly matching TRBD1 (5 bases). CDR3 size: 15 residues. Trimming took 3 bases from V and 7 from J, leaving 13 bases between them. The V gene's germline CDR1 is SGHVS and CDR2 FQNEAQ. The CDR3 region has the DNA TGTGCCAGCAGCTTTCTTCGGGGGAGGAATTCACCCCTCCACTTT. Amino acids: CASSFLRGRNSPLHF.

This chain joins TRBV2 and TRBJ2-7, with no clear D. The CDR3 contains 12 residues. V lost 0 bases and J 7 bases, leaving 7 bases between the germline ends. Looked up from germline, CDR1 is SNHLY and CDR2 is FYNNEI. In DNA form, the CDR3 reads TGTGCCAGCAGTGAAGCGTTCGGGGAGCAGTACTTC. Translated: CASSEAFGEQYF.

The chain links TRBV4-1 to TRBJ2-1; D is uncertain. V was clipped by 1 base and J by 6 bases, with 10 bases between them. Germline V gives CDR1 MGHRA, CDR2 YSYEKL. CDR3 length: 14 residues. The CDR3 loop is CASSQGWAINEQFF. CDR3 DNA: TGCGCCAGCAGCCAAGGATGGGCAATCAATGAGCAGTTCTTC.

CDR3 DNA: TGTGCCAGCAGCTTAGTTGGGGCGGGAGCTGGAGATACGCAGTATTTT. This codes for CASSLVGAGAGDTQYF. The chain uses TRBV7-2 and TRBJ2-3; 7 bases are a match to TRBD2. Germline assignment: CDR1 SGHTA and CDR2 FQGNSA. V was clipped by 1 base and J by 5 bases; unmatched bases: 9. The CDR3 has 16 residues.

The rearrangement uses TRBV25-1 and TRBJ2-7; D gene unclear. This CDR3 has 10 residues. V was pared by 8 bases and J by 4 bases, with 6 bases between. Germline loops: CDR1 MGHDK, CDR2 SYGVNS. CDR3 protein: CASPLYEQYF. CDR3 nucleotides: TGTGCCAGCCCCCTATACGAGCAGTACTTC.

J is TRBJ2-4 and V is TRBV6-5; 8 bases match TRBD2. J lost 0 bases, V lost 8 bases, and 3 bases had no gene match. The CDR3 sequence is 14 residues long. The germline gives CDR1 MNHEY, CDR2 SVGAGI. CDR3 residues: CASASGLAKNIQYF. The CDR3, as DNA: TGTGCCAGCGCTAGCGGGTTAGCCAAAAACATTCAGTACTTC.

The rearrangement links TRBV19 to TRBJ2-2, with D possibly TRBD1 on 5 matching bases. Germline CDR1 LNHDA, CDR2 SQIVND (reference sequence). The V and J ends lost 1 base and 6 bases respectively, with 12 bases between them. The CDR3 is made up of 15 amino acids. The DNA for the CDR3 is TGTGCCAGTAGTATAGGGCAGGGAAGGGCCGGGGAGCTGTTTTTT. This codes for CASSIGQGRAGELFF.

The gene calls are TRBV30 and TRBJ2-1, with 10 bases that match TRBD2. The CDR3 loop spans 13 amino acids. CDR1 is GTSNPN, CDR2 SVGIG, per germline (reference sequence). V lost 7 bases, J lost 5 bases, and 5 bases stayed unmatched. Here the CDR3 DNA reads TGTGCCTCCCTGGGACTAGCGAACAATGAGCAGTTCTTC. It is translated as CASLGLANNEQFF.

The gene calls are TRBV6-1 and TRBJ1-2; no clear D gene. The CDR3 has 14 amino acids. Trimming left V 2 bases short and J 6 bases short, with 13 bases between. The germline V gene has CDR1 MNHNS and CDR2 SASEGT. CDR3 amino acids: CASSEMGGSNGYTF. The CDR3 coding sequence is TGTGCCAGCAGTGAAATGGGCGGGAGCAATGGCTACACCTTC.

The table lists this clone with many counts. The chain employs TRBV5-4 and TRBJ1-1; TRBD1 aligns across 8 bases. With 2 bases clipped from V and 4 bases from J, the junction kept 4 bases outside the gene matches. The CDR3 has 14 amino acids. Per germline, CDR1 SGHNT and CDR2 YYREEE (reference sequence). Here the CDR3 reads CASSFDRGGTEAFF. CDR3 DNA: TGTGCCAGCAGCTTCGACAGGGGTGGCACTGAAGCTTTCTTT.

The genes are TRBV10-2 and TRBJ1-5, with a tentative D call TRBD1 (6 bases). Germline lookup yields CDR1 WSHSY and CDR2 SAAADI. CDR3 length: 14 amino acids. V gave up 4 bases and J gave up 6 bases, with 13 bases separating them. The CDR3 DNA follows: TGCGCCAGCAGTGGAGGGGGGGCCGGTCAGCCCCAGCATTTT. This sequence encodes CASSGGGAGQPQHF.

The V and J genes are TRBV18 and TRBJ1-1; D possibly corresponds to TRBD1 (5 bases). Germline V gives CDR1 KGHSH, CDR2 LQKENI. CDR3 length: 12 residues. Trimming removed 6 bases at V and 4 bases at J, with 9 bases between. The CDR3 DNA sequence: TGTGCCAGCTCCTCGGGGGGCACTGAAGCTTTCTTT. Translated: CASSSGGTEAFF.

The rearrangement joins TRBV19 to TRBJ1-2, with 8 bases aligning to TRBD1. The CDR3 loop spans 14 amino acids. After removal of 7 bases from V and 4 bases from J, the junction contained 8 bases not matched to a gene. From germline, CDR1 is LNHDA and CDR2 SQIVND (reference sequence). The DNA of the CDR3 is TGTGCCAGTATACGGACAGGGAGGCGCTATGGCTACACCTTC. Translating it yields CASIRTGRRYGYTF.